This T cell receptor (beta chain) emerged from a study of T cell repertoires in cytomegalovirus infection. Study-wide background: Both recently identified HLA-C-restricted and well-studied HLA-B-restricted CMV epitopes were used in the study. Indications came from public TCR beta signatures; they pointed to CMV infection and to a matching HLA type. Regarding the study as a whole: Based on cumulative public TCR beta family frequency, carriers of CMV plus the relevant HLA were identified. What dominated the ex vivo response were HLA-C-restricted CMV-specific TCR beta clonotypes.

MiXCR, applied by TCRdb to the reads, yields one record per CDR3 protein. The data contain around 540,000 distinct CDR3 sequences, more than 30% of them singletons. This clonotype was seen a few times. No antigen is known for it. The germline CDR1 and CDR2 sequences are MNHEY and SMNVEV (reference sequence). Trimming at V came to 0 bases and at J to 5 bases, leaving 8 bases not matched to a gene. The CDR3 extends over 16 amino acids. The TCR comes from a human donor in good health (CMV status not recorded). Some clones in this sample may be carry-over from other donors' samples. The sequencing here drew on cultured PBMCs, taken from culture after CMV antigen stimulation. This chain uses TRBV27 with TRBJ2-7; 9 bases match TRBD1. CDR3 amino acids: CASSLSNGDRADEQYF. In DNA, the CDR3 is TGTGCCAGCAGTTTATCGAATGGGGACAGGGCCGACGAGCAGTACTTC.